Below are 27 T cell receptor beta chains sequenced from a single sample in a study of spatial heterogeneity in lung cancer. Time point of the sample: sample taken at primary tumor resection. No cells were sorted before sequencing. The whole RNA sequenced was extracted from tumor, nontumor lung or frozen PBMC. One entry per CDR3 protein results from TCRdb running MiXCR on the 5' RACE reads. The profile covers 15,000 or so distinct CDR3 sequences, with around 21% appearing a single time and under 20% taken by the ten largest. The sequencing used PBMCs, collected at surgery. The receptors stem from a female donor with early-stage non-small cell lung cancer.

This clonotype was counted a single time. The chain is built from TRBV4-2 and TRBJ1-3; D is uncertain. The CDR3 runs 13 residues. CDR1 is LGHNA and CDR2 is YNFKEQ in the germline V gene. V shed 0 bases and J shed 5 bases, with 5 bases lying between them. The chain's CDR3 is CASSQEERNTIYF. CDR3 coding DNA: TGTGCCAGCAGCCAAGAGGAACGAAACACCATATATTTT.

This chain uses TRBV4-3 with TRBJ1-1; D is perhaps TRBD1 (5 bases). The CDR3 spans 14 residues. Germline V gene lookup returns CDR1 LGHNA and CDR2 YSLEER. The V and J ends lost 0 bases and 8 bases respectively, with 13 bases between them. In DNA, the CDR3 is TGCGCCAGCAGCCAAGATGGCCGGGGCGGGGAAGCTTTCTTT. Translating gives CASSQDGRGGEAFF.

This clonotype was seen ten or more times. The chain recombines TRBV20-1 with TRBJ2-3; possibly TRBD1 or TRBD2 for D (6 bases each). Germline loops: CDR1 DFQATT, CDR2 SNEGSKA (reference sequence). The CDR3 has 15 residues. V lost 0 bases and J lost 6, with 16 bases in between. In nucleotides, the CDR3 is TGCAGTGCTAGAGATCGGACGGGGGCCGGTGATACGCAGTATTTT. Its protein is CSARDRTGAGDTQYF.

This clonotype was counted many times. The rearrangement links TRBV28 to TRBJ2-5, with 12 nucleotides matching TRBD2. CDR1 and CDR2 (germline): MDHEN, SYDVKM. The CDR3 spans 16 residues. After removal of 3 bases from V and 6 bases from J, the junction contained 8 bases not matched to a gene. CDR3 region: CASSFRSLAGGKTQYF. The CDR3 coding sequence is TGTGCCAGCAGTTTCCGGAGCCTAGCGGGAGGGAAGACCCAGTACTTC. Full variable domain (rest looked up from reference TRBV28 and TRBJ2-5): DVKVTQSSRYLVKRTGEKVFLECVQDMDHENMFWYRQDPGLGLRLIYFSYDVKMKEKGDIPEGYSVSREKKERFSLILESASTNQTSMYLCASSFRSLAGGKTQYFGPGTRLLVL.

Ten or more counts support this clonotype. This rearrangement joins TRBV5-1 to TRBJ2-2, with TRBD1 as a possible D gene (6 bases). The CDR3 is 15 amino acids. The germline V and J ends were trimmed by 2 bases and 0 bases, with 8 bases remaining between them. Germline lookup yields CDR1 SGHRS and CDR2 YFSETQ. CDR3 in amino acids: CASSFEGANTGELFF. The DNA of the CDR3 is TGCGCCAGCAGCTTCGAGGGGGCGAACACCGGGGAGCTGTTTTTT.

Within the sample, this clonotype is medium-sized. The rearrangement links TRBV18 to TRBJ1-2; perhaps TRBD1 as D (5 bases). Trimming pared 3 bases from V and 7 bases from J, leaving 21 bases between. The CDR3 has 16 amino acids. Germline V CDR1 and CDR2: KGHSH, LQKENI. The DNA for the CDR3 is TGTGCCAGCTCACCCACAGGCCCAGGAGATTCGATTGGCTACACCTTC. Its protein is CASSPTGPGDSIGYTF.

This clonotype occurred many times. The rearrangement joins TRBV27 to TRBJ2-7; tentatively, D is TRBD2 (5 bases). CDR3 length: 15 amino acids. The germline gives CDR1 MNHEY, CDR2 SMNVEV (reference sequence). Trimming stripped 6 bases from V and 2 bases from J, with 17 bases between. The chain's CDR3 is CASRSLVRRPYEQYF. CDR3 nucleotides: TGTGCCAGCAGATCCCTGGTGCGGAGGCCCTACGAGCAGTACTTC.

This clonotype was counted at least ten times. The V gene is TRBV20-1, the J gene TRBJ1-2; D not resolved. Per germline, CDR1 DFQATT and CDR2 SNEGSKA (reference sequence). The CDR3 covers 13 residues. The V end was cut by 5 bases, the J end by 3 bases, with 13 bases between. CDR3: CSAFTENDYGYTF. In DNA, the CDR3 is TGCAGTGCTTTCACAGAGAATGACTATGGCTACACCTTC.

By frequency in the sample, this clonotype is medium-sized. The gene calls are TRBV29-1 and TRBJ2-3; D is undetermined. Germline lookup yields CDR1 SQVTM and CDR2 ANQGSEA. This CDR3 comprises 12 residues. V was shortened by 6 bases and J by 0 bases, with 7 bases between the two germline ends. The CDR3 here is CSVQTSTDTQYF. CDR3 DNA sequence: TGCAGCGTCCAGACTAGCACAGATACGCAGTATTTT.

By sample fraction, this clonotype is medium-sized. V and J are TRBV14 and TRBJ1-1; D is unclear. From germline, CDR1 is SGHDN and CDR2 FVKESK. The length of the CDR3 is 15 residues. The V end lost 2 bases, the J end lost 1 base, and 11 bases lay between the germline ends. CDR3 coding DNA: TGTGCCAGCAGCCAACCCTCGTCGGAGAACACTGAAGCTTTCTTT. It yields the protein CASSQPSSENTEAFF.

This clonotype occurred many times. The chain uses TRBV7-6 and TRBJ2-2, with TRBD2 identical over 7 bases. The germline V gene has CDR1 SGHVS and CDR2 FNYEAQ. This CDR3 has 18 amino acids. V trimming: 5 bases; J trimming: 5 bases; junction bases outside the gene matches: 17. CDR3 residues: CASSLYVGGSRETGELFF. In DNA form, the CDR3 reads TGTGCCAGCAGCCTTTACGTGGGCGGGAGTCGGGAAACCGGGGAGCTGTTTTTT.

This clonotype was counted many times. The chain uses TRBV6-5 and TRBJ1-1; no clear D. V lost 5 bases and J 4 bases, leaving 14 bases between the germline ends. This CDR3 is built from 14 residues. Germline V gene data show CDR1 as MNHEY and CDR2 as SVGAGI. CDR3 loop: CASSVPGLGTEAFF. The CDR3, as DNA: TGTGCCAGCAGTGTACCCGGTTTAGGCACTGAAGCTTTCTTT.

This sequence joins TRBV27 and TRBJ2-1; TRBD1 agrees at 8 bases. Trimming cost V 3 bases and J 1 base; bases outside gene matches: 11. Germline CDR1 MNHEY, CDR2 SMNVEV (reference sequence). The CDR3 is 18 residues long. The CDR3 here is CASSFEGKRQGSYNEQFF. The CDR3 coding sequence is TGTGCCAGCAGTTTTGAGGGGAAAAGACAGGGGTCCTACAATGAGCAGTTCTTC.

A single count supports this clonotype. The CDR3 DNA sequence: TGCAGCGCTTCTAGCGGGTTAAACTCCTACGAGCAGTACTTC. This translates into CSASSGLNSYEQYF. The J gene is TRBJ2-7, the V gene TRBV29-1, with 8 positions matching TRBD2. The length of the CDR3 is 14 residues. V lost 7 bases to trimming and J lost 0 bases; unmatched junction nucleotides: 8. Germline CDR1 SQVTM, CDR2 ANQGSEA.

Many counts were recorded for this clonotype. The chain has TRBV6-2 or TRBV6-3 and TRBJ1-1; D ambiguous. Germline CDR1 is MNHEY and CDR2 is SVGEGT. This CDR3 contains 13 residues. V lost 6 bases and J lost 0, with 8 bases in between. In DNA, the CDR3 is TGTGCCAGCAGCGTGTGGATGAACACTGAAGCTTTCTTT. This sequence encodes CASSVWMNTEAFF.

Relative to its sample, this clonotype is medium-sized (0.01 to 0.1%). The chain couples TRBV25-1 to TRBJ1-1, with a weak D call TRBD1 (5 bases). Germline-derived CDR1 and CDR2 are MGHDK and SYGVNS. The CDR3 has 12 amino acids. The V gene lost 4 bases and the J gene lost 4 bases, with 7 bases spanning the gap. The CDR3 spells CASSAGGTEAFF. The CDR3 DNA is TGTGCCAGCAGTGCCGGGGGCACTGAAGCTTTCTTT.

This clonotype was seen at least ten times. The gene calls are TRBV28 and TRBJ2-3; no reliable D call. The CDR3 is 11 amino acids. V shed 6 bases and J shed 2 bases, with 3 bases lying between them. In germline, CDR1 is MDHEN, CDR2 SYDVKM. CDR3 nucleotides: TGTGCCAGCAGCTCCACAGATACGCAGTATTTT. Its translation: CASSSTDTQYF.

Many counts were recorded for this clonotype. V usage is TRBV9 and J usage is TRBJ1-6; no definite D call. This CDR3 spans 17 amino acids. Trimming left V 3 bases short and J 4 bases short, with 17 bases between. The germline V gene has CDR1 SGDLS and CDR2 YYNGEE. The CDR3 is CASSGKDGGKYNSPLHF. Written as DNA, the CDR3 is TGTGCCAGCAGCGGGAAAGATGGAGGAAAGTATAATTCACCCCTCCACTTT.

This clonotype was counted at least ten times. The gene calls are TRBV27 and TRBJ2-7; D possibly uses TRBD1 or TRBD2 (6 bases each). V was pared by 5 bases and J by 7 bases, with 21 bases between. The V gene's germline CDR1 is MNHEY and CDR2 SMNVEV (reference sequence). The CDR3 length is 15 residues. CDR3 region: CASSPSGDINREQYF. CDR3 nucleotide sequence: TGTGCCAGCAGTCCTTCGGGGGACATCAACCGGGAGCAGTACTTC.

This clonotype was counted at least ten times. The chain is built from TRBV3-1 and TRBJ2-7; the match to TRBD2 covers 7 bases. Germline V gene data show CDR1 as LGHDT and CDR2 as YNNKEL (reference sequence). Losses at the gene ends were 6 bases for V and 7 bases for J; bases not matched to a gene: 6. This CDR3 region has 12 residues. CDR3 nucleotides: TGTGCCAGCAGTATGGCGGGAGTTGAGCAGTACTTC. This codes for CASSMAGVEQYF.

This clonotype is medium-sized. The gene calls are TRBV28 and TRBJ1-1, with 8 bases fitting TRBD1. Germline V lookup: CDR1 MDHEN, CDR2 SYDVKM. Trimming removed 1 base from V and 0 bases from J; junction bases left unmatched: 4. The CDR3 runs to 16 residues. The CDR3 DNA sequence: TGTGCCAGCAGTTTATCCAGGGGGCAGGTGAACACTGAAGCTTTCTTT. Residues: CASSLSRGQVNTEAFF.

In its sample, this clonotype ranks as medium-sized. The V gene is TRBV24-1, the J gene TRBJ2-1; 8 bases align to TRBD1. Germline trimming cut 4 bases from V and 7 bases from J; bases unmatched to any gene: 8. The CDR3 sequence is 15 residues long. Germline CDR1 and CDR2: KGHDR and SFDVKD. The CDR3 DNA sequence: TGTGCCACCAGTGACTCAGGGGGCGGCAATAATGAGCAGTTCTTC. Protein sequence: CATSDSGGGNNEQFF.

This clonotype was observed many times. This sequence joins TRBV18 and TRBJ2-7; TRBD2 aligns across 9 bases. V shed 2 bases and J 0 bases; nucleotides not matched to a gene: 2. Germline-derived CDR1 and CDR2 are KGHSH and LQKENI. The CDR3 has 15 residues. The CDR3 here is CASSPALAGSYEQYF. In DNA, the CDR3 is TGTGCCAGCTCACCAGCACTAGCGGGCTCCTACGAGCAGTACTTC.

This clonotype was recorded at least ten times. The chain joins TRBV7-2 to TRBJ2-7, with TRBD1 matching 7 bases. CDR1 is SGHTA and CDR2 is FQGNSA in the germline V gene. The CDR3 length is 17 residues. V trimming: 2 bases; J trimming: 4 bases; junction bases outside the gene matches: 14. CDR3 sequence reads: CASSLRQGSLRMYEQYF. CDR3 DNA sequence: TGTGCCAGCAGCTTAAGACAGGGCTCACTCCGCATGTACGAGCAGTACTTC.

In this sample, this clonotype turned up many times. The rearrangement links TRBV20-1 to TRBJ1-5; a weak D match, TRBD1 (5 bases). CDR3 length equals 14 residues. Germline V gene sequence: CDR1 DFQATT, CDR2 SNEGSKA (reference sequence). V lost 6 bases, J lost 5 bases, and 17 bases lay in between. This CDR3 is CSAATGFLDQPQHF. For the CDR3, the DNA is TGCAGTGCCGCCACAGGTTTTTTGGATCAGCCCCAGCATTTT.

This clonotype was seen repeatedly, ten times or more. The chain joins TRBV20-1 to TRBJ2-5, with TRBD2 matching 7 bases. Looked up from germline, CDR1 is DFQATT and CDR2 is SNEGSKA (reference sequence). With 1 base clipped from V and 7 bases from J, the junction kept 9 bases outside the gene matches. The CDR3 sequence is 14 residues long. CDR3 nucleotides: TGCAGTGCTAGAGGCGGGGCTGGGAGGGGGACCCAGTACTTC. Amino acid sequence: CSARGGAGRGTQYF.

This clonotype was seen many times. V is TRBV27 and J is TRBJ1-1, with D perhaps matching TRBD1 (6 bases). V shed 2 bases and J shed 1 base, with 8 bases lying between them. Germline V CDR1 and CDR2: MNHEY, SMNVEV (reference sequence). CDR3 size: 14 residues. CDR3 sequence: CASSLTGTNTEAFF. CDR3 sequence (DNA): TGTGCCAGCAGTTTAACAGGGACGAACACTGAAGCTTTCTTT.